This T cell receptor (beta chain) emerged from a study of blood T cell repertoires in COVID-19. Background on the study: Acute-phase and convalescent COVID-19 samples originated in the United States, Italy and Spain.

Only a few counts were recorded for this clone. The germline V gene has CDR1 DFQATT and CDR2 SNEGSKA (reference sequence). CDR3 length equals 11 residues. Trimming stripped 3 bases from V and 2 bases from J, with 5 bases between. The assay was immunoSEQ multiplex PCR, and TCRdb's table has in-frame clones only and misses some. The profile shows tens of thousands of clones, around 84% of them singletons. The sequence was obtained from a human donor in a cohort sampled during active COVID-19. The specimen was peripheral blood. The gene calls are TRBV20-1 and TRBJ2-7; D ambiguous. This chain's CDR3 is CSASRPYEQYF. The CDR3 nucleotides read TGCAGTGCTAGTCGTCCCTACGAGCAGTACTTC.